The count of the clone carrying this TCR beta chain is one. The sample originates from a study of OX40 agonist ivuxolimab in advanced cancers. Using immunoSEQ multiplex PCR, the repertoire was profiled, and TCRdb retains in-frame clones only, with some absent. Found here are more than 35,000 clones, approximately 86% of them singletons; the top ten hold 12%. The origin of this receptor is an adult with an advanced solid tumor such as melanoma, head and neck, liver or kidney cancer. Source: CD4+ or CD8+ T cells sorted from blood, taken in a trial of the OX40 agonist ivuxolimab.

The CDR3 here is CASSLVGLAYETQYF. For the CDR3, the DNA is TGTGCCAGCAGCTTAGTTGGACTAGCATATGAGACCCAGTACTTC. This chain links TRBV7-2 with TRBJ2-5; 8 bases line up with TRBD2. The germline gives CDR1 SGHTA, CDR2 FQGNSA. The CDR3 is 15 residues long. With V trimmed by 1 base and J by 5 bases, 6 bases remained unmatched.